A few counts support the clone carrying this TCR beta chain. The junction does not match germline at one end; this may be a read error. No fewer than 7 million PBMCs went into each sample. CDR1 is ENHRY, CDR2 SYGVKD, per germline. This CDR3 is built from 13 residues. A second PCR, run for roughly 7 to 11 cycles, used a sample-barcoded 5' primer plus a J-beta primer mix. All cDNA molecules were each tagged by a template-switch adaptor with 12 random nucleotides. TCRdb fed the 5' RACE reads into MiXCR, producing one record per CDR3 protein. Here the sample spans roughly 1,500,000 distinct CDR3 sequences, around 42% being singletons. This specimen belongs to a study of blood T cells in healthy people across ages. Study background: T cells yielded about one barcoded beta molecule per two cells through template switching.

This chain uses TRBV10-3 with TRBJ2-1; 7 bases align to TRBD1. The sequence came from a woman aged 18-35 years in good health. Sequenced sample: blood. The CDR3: CATSFQGENEQFF. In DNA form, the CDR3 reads TGTGCCACCAGTTTCCAGGGGGAAAATGAGCAGTTCTTC.